This passage covers 16 T cell receptor beta chains from one sample sequenced in a study of monozygotic twins with inflammatory bowel disease (dated by TCRdb to between 2018 and 2021). Library preparation was by 5' RACE. The sequencing machine was an Illumina HiSeq 2500. TCRdb reprocessed the sequencing reads and holds a single record per CDR3 protein sequence, with no DNA. The table held for this sample gives approximately 160,000 distinct CDR3 sequences. Together, the top ten hold approximately 2.8% of the sample. The sequenced sample was blood. The receptors come from a human donor with ulcerative colitis or Crohn's disease, or a healthy co-twin of an affected twin (not recorded which).

The J gene is TRBJ2-7, the V gene TRBV28; as DNA is missing, the TRBD2 call by TCRdb cannot be tested. This CDR3 is built from 14 residues. Germline-derived CDR1 and CDR2 are MDHEN and SYDVKM. The CDR3 spells CASLGLADSYEQYF. The full variable domain, in which reference TRBV28 and TRBJ2-7 provide the parts outside the CDR3, is DVKVTQSSRYLVKRTGEKVFLECVQDMDHENMFWYRQDPGLGLRLIYFSYDVKMKEKGDIPEGYSVSREKKERFSLILESASTNQTSMYLCASLGLADSYEQYFGPGTRLTVT.

The chain has TRBV18 and TRBJ1-3. CDR3 length: 15 amino acids. Germline V CDR1 and CDR2: KGHSH, LQKENI. Here the CDR3 reads CASSRNEDSGNTIYF.

J is TRBJ2-2 and V is TRBV30. Germline values: CDR1 GTSNPN, CDR2 SVGIG (reference sequence). The CDR3 consists of 13 residues. The CDR3 loop is CAWSTDRAGELFF.

The rearrangement uses TRBV18 and TRBJ1-5; TCRdb's D call of TRBD1 is untestable without DNA. This CDR3 spans 16 amino acids. The germline V gene has CDR1 KGHSH and CDR2 LQKENI. CDR3 amino acids: CASSQGQGRSNQPQHF.

The gene calls are TRBV5-1 and TRBJ2-3; the TCRdb D gene call, TRBD1, has no DNA to confirm it. This CDR3 is 15 amino acids long. Per the germline V gene, CDR1 is SGHRS and CDR2 is YFSETQ. CDR3 region: CASSLEGSRADTQYF. Variable domain in full (rest from reference TRBV5-1 and TRBJ2-3): KAGVTQTPRYLIKTRGQQVTLSCSPISGHRSVSWYQQTPGQGLQFLFEYFSETQRNKGNFPGRFSGRQFSNSRSEMNVSTLELGDSALYLCASSLEGSRADTQYFGPGTRLTVL.

The CDR3 is CATSGGSAGPQHF. The chain has TRBV24-1 and TRBJ1-5. The germline V gene has CDR1 KGHDR and CDR2 SFDVKD. The CDR3 is 13 residues long.

CDR3 amino acids: CASLGQVNNEQFF. This sequence joins TRBV6-1 and TRBJ2-1; the TRBD1 assignment by TCRdb is unverifiable without DNA. The CDR3 is made up of 13 amino acids. The germline V gene has CDR1 MNHNS and CDR2 SASEGT.

The chain is built from TRBV7-9 and TRBJ1-1; absent DNA, TCRdb's TRBD1 call cannot be checked. The CDR3 spans 13 residues. Germline values: CDR1 SEHNR, CDR2 FQNEAQ (reference sequence). CDR3 in amino acids: CASSSPGSTEAFF.

This chain connects TRBV6-2 or TRBV6-3 to TRBJ2-1; TCRdb designates TRBD1, a call that cannot be tested without DNA. The CDR3 has 15 residues. CDR1 and CDR2 (germline): MNHEY, SVGEGT. CDR3 sequence reads: CASAPLGQIYNEQFF.

This sequence joins TRBV7-2 and TRBJ1-5. This CDR3 has 13 residues. Germline CDR1 is SGHTA and CDR2 is FQGNSA. This CDR3 is CASSFPGNQPQHF.

V gene TRBV20-1 combines with J gene TRBJ1-1; the TCRdb D gene call, TRBD1, has no DNA to confirm it. Germline values: CDR1 DFQATT, CDR2 SNEGSKA (reference sequence). The CDR3 has 13 residues. This CDR3 is CSPTVGGNAEAFF.

The chain joins TRBV28 to TRBJ2-3; TCRdb's D call of TRBD2 is untestable without DNA. Germline CDR1 and CDR2: MDHEN and SYDVKM. The CDR3 sequence is 16 residues long. The CDR3 region is CASSGTRATYTDTQYF.

The V and J genes are TRBV11-2 and TRBJ2-2. There are 14 residues in the CDR3. Germline V gene sequence: CDR1 SGHAT, CDR2 FQNNGV. CDR3 amino acids: CASSLRVGTGELFF.

This chain joins TRBV27 and TRBJ1-2; TCRdb names TRBD1, which stays unverified in the absence of DNA. The CDR3 is 15 amino acids. Germline V gene data show CDR1 as MNHEY and CDR2 as SMNVEV (reference sequence). The CDR3 here is CASSSRTGNGYGYAF.

This rearrangement joins TRBV5-1 to TRBJ2-3; without DNA, the TCRdb call of TRBD2 cannot be checked. CDR1 is SGHRS, CDR2 YFSETQ, per germline. The CDR3 spans 14 residues. CDR3 in amino acids: CASSLRRDTDTQYF.

The CDR3 reads CASSQGFSVNQPQHF. The chain carries TRBV3-1 and TRBJ1-5. This CDR3 spans 15 amino acids. Per germline, CDR1 LGHDT and CDR2 YNNKEL (reference sequence).